Following are 13 T cell receptor beta chains from one sample sequenced in a study of blood T cell repertoires in COVID-19. Repertoires were generated with immunoSEQ multiplex PCR, while TCRdb's copy carries only in-frame clones and drops some. The table includes about 250,000 clones, roughly 85% detected once. Material for sequencing was peripheral blood. Receptors were obtained from a man aged 18 to 35 with active or convalescent COVID-19.

This clone was picked up a small number of times. The CDR3 sequence is CASSPQHGEGNTIYF. The DNA for the CDR3 is TGTGCCAGCAGCCCCCAACATGGTGAAGGAAACACCATATATTTT. The chain has TRBV7-2 and TRBJ1-3; D not resolved. The CDR3 runs to 15 residues. Germline CDR1 is SGHTA and CDR2 is FQGNSA. Trimming cost V 5 bases and J 4 bases, with 15 bases left between them.

V gene TRBV9 combines with J gene TRBJ1-2; D might be TRBD1 (6 bases). Trimming stripped 0 bases from V and 2 bases from J, with 17 bases between. Looked up from germline, CDR1 is SGDLS and CDR2 is YYNGEE. The CDR3 is 17 residues long. DNA of the CDR3: TGTGCCAGCAGCGTAGCCCCAGGGGAGCTAATCAACTATGGCTACACCTTC. Translation gives CASSVAPGELINYGYTF.

The chain recombines TRBV29-1 with TRBJ1-2; 9 nucleotides match TRBD1. The ends lost 6 bases at V and 4 bases at J; junction bases unmatched: 6. The CDR3 length is 13 residues. CDR1 and CDR2 from the germline V gene are SQVTM and ANQGSEA. The CDR3 DNA reads TGCAGCGTGGGGACAGGGAGCGTCTATGGCTACACCTTC. Translation gives CSVGTGSVYGYTF.

This chain links TRBV5-3 with TRBJ2-5; 7 bases agree with TRBD1. TRBV5-3 is classed as an ORF, of uncertain function. The CDR3 extends over 14 amino acids. Trimming cost V 2 bases and J 5 bases; bases outside gene matches: 6. In DNA form, the CDR3 reads TGTGCCAGAAGCTTCGACAGGGTATGGGAGACCCAGTACTTC. Translation gives CARSFDRVWETQYF.

The gene calls are TRBV28 and TRBJ2-6; D gene ambiguous. V gave up 3 bases and J gave up 0 bases, with 9 bases separating them. Germline V gene lookup returns CDR1 MDHEN and CDR2 SYDVKM. The CDR3 is 16 amino acids. The CDR3 reads CASSLAGSSGANVLTF. The DNA of the CDR3 is TGTGCCAGCAGTTTGGCAGGAAGCTCTGGGGCCAACGTCCTGACTTTC.

The rearrangement joins TRBV7-3 to TRBJ2-2, with D possibly TRBD2 on 6 matching bases. CDR3 length: 15 amino acids. Germline V CDR1 and CDR2: SGHTA, FQGTGA. V was clipped by 4 bases and J by 2 bases, with 11 bases between them. This CDR3 reads CASSSKGLNTGELFF. The DNA of the CDR3 is TGTGCCAGCAGCTCCAAAGGACTAAACACCGGGGAGCTGTTTTTT.

The chain links TRBV24-1 to TRBJ2-2, with D perhaps matching TRBD1 (7 bases). The CDR3 is 14 residues long. V was clipped by 6 bases and J by 6 bases, with 13 bases between them. In germline, CDR1 is KGHDR, CDR2 SFDVKD. DNA for the CDR3: TGTGCCACCAGTAAGACAGGGAGGCCCGGGGAGCTGTTTTTT. It codes for CATSKTGRPGELFF.

The V and J genes are TRBV6-1 and TRBJ1-2; no reliable D call. The CDR3 runs 15 residues. The V and J ends lost 3 bases and 0 bases respectively, with 11 bases between them. Germline V gene data show CDR1 as MNHNS and CDR2 as SASEGT. In DNA form, the CDR3 reads TGTGCCAGCAGTGAGATATCGATAGCTAACTATGGCTACACCTTC. This codes for CASSEISIANYGYTF.

The chain joins TRBV6-5 to TRBJ2-1, with 10 nucleotides matching TRBD2. V was pared by 8 bases and J by 5 bases, with 6 bases of the junction left unmatched. The CDR3 loop spans 14 amino acids. Germline CDR1 and CDR2: MNHEY and SVGAGI. For the CDR3, the DNA is TGTGCCAGCGAGTGGCTAGCGGGAGACAATGAGCAGTTCTTC. Translating gives CASEWLAGDNEQFF.

The V gene is TRBV27, the J gene TRBJ1-5; D might be TRBD1 (5 bases). CDR3 length equals 15 residues. The germline CDR1 and CDR2 sequences are MNHEY and SMNVEV (reference sequence). Trimming took off 0 bases at V and 9 bases at J, with 15 bases between the two ends. CDR3 sequence reads: CASSLSPGFGRPQHF. DNA for the CDR3: TGTGCCAGCAGTTTATCACCAGGGTTTGGTCGGCCCCAGCATTTT.

The table lists this clone with a few counts. The chain recombines TRBV4-1 with TRBJ2-7, with 10 nucleotides matching TRBD1. This CDR3 comprises 16 residues. Germline CDR1 is MGHRA and CDR2 is YSYEKL. Trimming cost V 4 bases and J 7 bases; bases outside gene matches: 13. As DNA, the CDR3 is TGCGCCAGCAGCCCGGCCCCGGGACAGGGGCGTCGGGAGCAGTACTTC. This sequence encodes CASSPAPGQGRREQYF.

The chain has TRBV12-3 or TRBV12-4 and TRBJ1-2, with D tentatively TRBD1 (5 bases). Trimming left V 3 bases short and J 7 bases short, with 12 bases between. The CDR3 consists of 13 residues. As DNA, the CDR3 is TGTGCCAGCAGTTTCGTCAGGGAACTTGGCTACACCTTC. Residues: CASSFVRELGYTF.

Remarks on this clone: The sample has other DNA sequences that encode this CDR3 too. The DNA for the CDR3 is TGTGCCAGCAGCTTAAGACAGGGGGGCACCGGGGAGCTGTTTTTT. Translation gives CASSLRQGGTGELFF. The genes are TRBV7-6 and TRBJ2-2; 9 bases align to TRBD1. V shed 2 bases and J 4 bases; nucleotides not matched to a gene: 2. There are 15 residues in the CDR3. CDR1 SGHVS and CDR2 FNYEAQ come from the germline V gene.